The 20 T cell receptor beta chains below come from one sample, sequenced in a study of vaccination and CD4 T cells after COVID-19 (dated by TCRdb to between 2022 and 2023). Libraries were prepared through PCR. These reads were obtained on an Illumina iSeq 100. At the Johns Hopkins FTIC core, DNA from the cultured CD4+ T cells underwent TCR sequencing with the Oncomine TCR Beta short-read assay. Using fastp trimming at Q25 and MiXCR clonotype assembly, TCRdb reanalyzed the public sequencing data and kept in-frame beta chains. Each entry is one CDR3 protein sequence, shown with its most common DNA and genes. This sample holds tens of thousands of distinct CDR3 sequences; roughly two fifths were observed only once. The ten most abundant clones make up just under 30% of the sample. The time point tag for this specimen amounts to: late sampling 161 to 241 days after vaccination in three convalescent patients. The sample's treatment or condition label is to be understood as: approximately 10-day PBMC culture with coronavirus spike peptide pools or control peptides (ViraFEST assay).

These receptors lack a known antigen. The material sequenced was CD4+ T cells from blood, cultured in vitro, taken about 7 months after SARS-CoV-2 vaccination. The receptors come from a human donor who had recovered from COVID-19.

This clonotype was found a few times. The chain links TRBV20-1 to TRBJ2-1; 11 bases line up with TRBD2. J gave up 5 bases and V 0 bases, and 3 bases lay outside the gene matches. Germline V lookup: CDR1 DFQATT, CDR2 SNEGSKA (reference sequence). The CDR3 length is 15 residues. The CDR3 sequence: CSARDGTSGDNEQFF. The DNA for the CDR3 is TGCAGTGCTAGAGACGGGACTAGCGGAGACAATGAGCAGTTCTTC.

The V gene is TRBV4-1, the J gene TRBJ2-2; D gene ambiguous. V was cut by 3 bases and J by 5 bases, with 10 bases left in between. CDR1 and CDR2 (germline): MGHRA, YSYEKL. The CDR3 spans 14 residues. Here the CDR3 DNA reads TGCGCCAGCAGCCAGACACAACTAACCGGGGAGCTGTTTTTT. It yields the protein CASSQTQLTGELFF.

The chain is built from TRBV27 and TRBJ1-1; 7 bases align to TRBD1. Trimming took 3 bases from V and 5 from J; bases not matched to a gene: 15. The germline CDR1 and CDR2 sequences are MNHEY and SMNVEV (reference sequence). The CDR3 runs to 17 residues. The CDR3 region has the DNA TGTGCCAGCAGTTTCTCGGGGCAGGGGGGATTGTGGACTGAAGCTTTCTTT. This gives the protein CASSFSGQGGLWTEAFF.

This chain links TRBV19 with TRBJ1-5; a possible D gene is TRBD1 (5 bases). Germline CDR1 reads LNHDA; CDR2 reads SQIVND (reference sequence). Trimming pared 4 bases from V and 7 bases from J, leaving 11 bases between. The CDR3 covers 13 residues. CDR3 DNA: TGTGCCAGTAGTAAGCTGCGACAGCAGCCCCAGCATTTT. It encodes CASSKLRQQPQHF.

CDR3 loop: CASSLTGVQETQYF. The CDR3 coding sequence is TGTGCCAGCAGCTTGACAGGGGTCCAAGAGACCCAGTACTTC. The V and J genes are TRBV5-8 and TRBJ2-5; 7 nucleotides agree with TRBD1. Germline V lookup: CDR1 SGHTS, CDR2 YDEGEE. This CDR3 is 14 amino acids long. The trim removed 1 base at V and 1 base at J, leaving 1 base unmatched.

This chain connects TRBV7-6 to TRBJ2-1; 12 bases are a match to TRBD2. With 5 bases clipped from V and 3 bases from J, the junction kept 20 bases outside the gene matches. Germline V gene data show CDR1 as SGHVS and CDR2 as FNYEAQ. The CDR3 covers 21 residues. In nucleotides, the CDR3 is TGTGCCAGCAGCCCGAGGTGGCAGGAAGCTAGCGGGAGGGCCTTCTACAATGAGCAGTTCTTC. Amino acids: CASSPRWQEASGRAFYNEQFF.

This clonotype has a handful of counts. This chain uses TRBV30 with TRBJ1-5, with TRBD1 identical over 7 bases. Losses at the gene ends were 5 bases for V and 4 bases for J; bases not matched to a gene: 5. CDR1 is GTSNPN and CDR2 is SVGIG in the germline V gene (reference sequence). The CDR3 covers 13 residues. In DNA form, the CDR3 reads TGTGCCTGGGGGACAGTCTGGAATCAGCCCCAGCATTTT. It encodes CAWGTVWNQPQHF.

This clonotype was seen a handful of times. CDR3 DNA sequence: TGTGCCAGCACCTTCTATGGCGGGGAGCAGTACTTC. Its translation is CASTFYGGEQYF. The rearrangement uses TRBV6-1 and TRBJ2-7, with D possibly being TRBD2 (5 bases). The V gene's germline CDR1 is MNHNS and CDR2 SASEGT. The CDR3 runs to 12 residues. The V end lost 7 bases, the J end lost 7 bases, and 14 bases lay between the germline ends.

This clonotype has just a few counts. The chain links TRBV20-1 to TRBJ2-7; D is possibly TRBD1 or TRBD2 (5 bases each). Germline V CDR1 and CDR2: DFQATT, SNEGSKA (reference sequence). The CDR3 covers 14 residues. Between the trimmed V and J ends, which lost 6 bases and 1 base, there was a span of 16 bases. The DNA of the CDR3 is TGCAGTGCCTCCATCGGGGACCGATCCTACGAGCAGTACTTC. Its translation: CSASIGDRSYEQYF.

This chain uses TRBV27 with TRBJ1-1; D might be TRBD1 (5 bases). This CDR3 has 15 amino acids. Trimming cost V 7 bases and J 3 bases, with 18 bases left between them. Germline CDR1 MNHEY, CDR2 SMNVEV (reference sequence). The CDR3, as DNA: TGTGCCAGCACCCCGCTCGGGCAGGGCGACACTGAAGCTTTCTTT. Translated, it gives CASTPLGQGDTEAFF.

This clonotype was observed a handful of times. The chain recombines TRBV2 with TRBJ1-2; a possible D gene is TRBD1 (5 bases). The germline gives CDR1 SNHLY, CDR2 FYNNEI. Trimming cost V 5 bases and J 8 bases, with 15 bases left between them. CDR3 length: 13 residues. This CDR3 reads CASSSDGGMGYTF. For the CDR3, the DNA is TGTGCCAGCAGTTCTGACGGGGGAATGGGCTACACCTTC. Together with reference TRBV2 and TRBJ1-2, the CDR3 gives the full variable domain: EPEVTQTPSHQVTQMGQEVILRCVPISNHLYFYWYRQILGQKVEFLVSFYNNEISEKSEIFDDQFSVERPDGSNFTLKIRSTKLEDSAMYFCASSSDGGMGYTFGSGTRLTVV.

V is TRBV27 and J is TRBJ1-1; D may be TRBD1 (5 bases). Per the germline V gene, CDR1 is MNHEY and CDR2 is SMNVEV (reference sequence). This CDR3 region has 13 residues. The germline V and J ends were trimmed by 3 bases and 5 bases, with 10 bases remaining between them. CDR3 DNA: TGTGCCAGCAGTTTCCAGGGAGGTACTGAAGCTTTCTTT. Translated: CASSFQGGTEAFF.

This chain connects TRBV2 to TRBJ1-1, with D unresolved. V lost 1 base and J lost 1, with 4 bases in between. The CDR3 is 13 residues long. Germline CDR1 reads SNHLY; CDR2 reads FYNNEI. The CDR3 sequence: CASSEDGNTEAFF. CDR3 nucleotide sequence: TGTGCCAGCAGTGAAGACGGGAACACTGAAGCTTTCTTT.

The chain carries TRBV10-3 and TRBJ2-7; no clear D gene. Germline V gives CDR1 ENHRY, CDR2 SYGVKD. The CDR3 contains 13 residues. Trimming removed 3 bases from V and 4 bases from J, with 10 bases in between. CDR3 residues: CAISDSVFYEQYF. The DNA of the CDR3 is TGTGCCATCAGTGACAGTGTGTTTTACGAGCAGTACTTC.

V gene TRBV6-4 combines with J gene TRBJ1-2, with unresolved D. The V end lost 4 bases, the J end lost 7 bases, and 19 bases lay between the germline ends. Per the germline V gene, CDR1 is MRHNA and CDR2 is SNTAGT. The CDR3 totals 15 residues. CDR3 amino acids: CASSVDPQGDVGYTF. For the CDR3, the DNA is TGTGCCAGCAGTGTAGATCCCCAAGGAGACGTTGGCTACACCTTC.

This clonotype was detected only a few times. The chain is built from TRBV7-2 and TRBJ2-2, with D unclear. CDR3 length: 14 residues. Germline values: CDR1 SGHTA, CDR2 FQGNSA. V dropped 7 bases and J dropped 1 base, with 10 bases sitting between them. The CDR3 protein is CASIASRNTGELFF. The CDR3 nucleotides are TGTGCCAGCATCGCCTCTAGGAACACCGGGGAGCTGTTTTTT.

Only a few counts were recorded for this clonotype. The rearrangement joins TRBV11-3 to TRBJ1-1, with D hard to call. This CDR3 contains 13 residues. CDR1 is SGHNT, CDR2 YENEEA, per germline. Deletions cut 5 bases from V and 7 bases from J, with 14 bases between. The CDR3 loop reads CASSASSYVEAFF. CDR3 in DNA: TGTGCCAGCAGCGCCAGTAGCTATGTTGAAGCTTTCTTT.

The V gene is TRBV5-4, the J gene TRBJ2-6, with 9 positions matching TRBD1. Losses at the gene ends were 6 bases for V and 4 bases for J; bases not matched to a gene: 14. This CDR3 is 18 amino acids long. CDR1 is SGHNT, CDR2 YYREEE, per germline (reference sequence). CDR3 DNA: TGTGCCAGCAACCCCGGGACAGGGACCTCCGGGGGGGCCAACGTCCTGACTTTC. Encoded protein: CASNPGTGTSGGANVLTF.

This chain's CDR3 is CASSQELAENTGELFF. CDR3 nucleotide sequence: TGCGCCAGCAGCCAAGAGCTAGCGGAAAACACCGGGGAGCTGTTTTTT. The chain couples TRBV4-3 to TRBJ2-2; 7 nucleotides match TRBD2. The CDR3 runs 16 residues. The junction had 3 bases not matched to a gene; V was cut back by 0 bases and J by 2 bases. Germline V gene sequence: CDR1 LGHNA, CDR2 YSLEER.

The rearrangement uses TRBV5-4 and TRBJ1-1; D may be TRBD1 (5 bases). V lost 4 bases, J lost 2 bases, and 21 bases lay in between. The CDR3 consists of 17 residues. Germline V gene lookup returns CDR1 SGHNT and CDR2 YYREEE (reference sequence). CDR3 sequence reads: CASSRNYRDGANTEAFF. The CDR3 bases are TGTGCCAGCAGCCGGAACTACCGGGACGGAGCTAACACTGAAGCTTTCTTT.